This TCR beta chain was recorded in a study of cytomegalovirus exposure and HLA in healthy donors. CDR1 is MDHEN and CDR2 is SYDVKM in the germline V gene. The CDR3 runs to 15 residues. Between the trimmed V and J ends, which lost 2 bases and 0 bases, there was a span of 9 bases. The PCR ran on 60 Vbeta and 13 Jbeta primers. TCRdb keeps only in-frame clones here, not all; method: immunoSEQ multiplex PCR. The table records just under 95,000 clones, 81% of them present only once. A single count supports this clone. This receptor was taken from a human donor in good health. V is TRBV28 and J is TRBJ2-3; a possible D gene is TRBD2 (6 bases). Specimen: PBMCs. CDR3 in amino acids: CASSLRGTSTDTQYF. The DNA of the CDR3 is TGTGCCAGCAGTTTACGCGGGACGAGCACAGATACGCAGTATTTT.